These 21 T cell receptor beta chains originate from one sample sequenced in a study of regulatory T cells in long-lasting Graves disease. Time point denoted: newly diagnosed GD, antithyroid drugs for less than 3 months. The TCR library was made from RNA that had been extracted from PBMCs in TRIzol. Through Arm-PCR of CDR3 regions and iRepertoire HTBI primers, TCR beta libraries were built. A single record per CDR3 protein comes from TCRdb applying MiXCR to the multiplex PCR reads. The sample contains about 620,000 distinct CDR3 sequences, roughly 15% of which appear only once. The same specimen was also included in a second study, on T cells in Graves' hyperthyroidism and ophthalmopathy.

Sample: peripheral blood mononuclear cells (PBMCs), taken at new diagnosis, from a patient treated with antithyroid drugs. Every receptor here comes from a woman aged 25 to 45 with Graves disease.

This clonotype occurred many times. The chain couples TRBV7-8 to TRBJ2-7, with D uncertain. CDR3 length: 12 amino acids. V lost 3 bases and J 7 bases, leaving 10 bases between the germline ends. Germline lookup yields CDR1 SGHVS and CDR2 FQNEAQ. The CDR3 nucleotides are TGTGCCAGCAGCTTTAGCTCCGGGGAGCAGTACTTC. It codes for CASSFSSGEQYF. Full variable domain (remainder filled in from reference TRBV7-8 and TRBJ2-7): GAGVSQSPRYKVAKRGQDVALRCDPISGHVSLFWYQQALGQGPEFLTYFQNEAQLDKSGLPSDRFFAERPEGSVSTLKIQRTQQEDSAVYLCASSFSSGEQYFGPGTRLTVT.

This clonotype appeared a few times. The V gene is TRBV7-9, the J gene TRBJ1-2; D is undetermined. CDR1 is SEHNR and CDR2 is FQNEAQ in the germline V gene (reference sequence). The CDR3 covers 16 residues. V dropped 2 bases and J dropped 0 bases, with 13 bases sitting between them. The CDR3 DNA follows: TGTGCCAGCAGCTTATTTGCCAGCCGCGCTAACTATGGCTACACCTTC. It is translated as CASSLFASRANYGYTF.

This clonotype occurred a few times. This chain connects TRBV20-1 to TRBJ2-1; D not certain. The germline gives CDR1 DFQATT, CDR2 SNEGSKA (reference sequence). The CDR3 covers 14 residues. Trimming removed 0 bases from V and 0 bases from J, with 6 bases in between. Here the CDR3 DNA reads TGCAGTGCTAGAGATCATGGCTCCTACAATGAGCAGTTCTTC. It translates to CSARDHGSYNEQFF.

This clonotype appeared many times. CDR3 coding DNA: TGTGCCAGCAGCTTATATTTCGACAACACCGGGGAGCTGTTTTTT. This sequence encodes CASSLYFDNTGELFF. V and J are TRBV11-2 and TRBJ2-2; D gene ambiguous. Germline V gene lookup returns CDR1 SGHAT and CDR2 FQNNGV. V lost 2 bases to trimming and J lost 2 bases, with 9 bases between them. The CDR3 is 15 amino acids. The entire variable domain, with the rest obtained from reference TRBV11-2 and TRBJ2-2, is as follows: EAGVAQSPRYKIIEKRQSVAFWCNPISGHATLYWYQQILGQGPKLLIQFQNNGVVDDSQLPKDRFSAERLKGVDSTLKIQPAKLEDSAVYLCASSLYFDNTGELFFGEGSRLTVL.

This sequence joins TRBV6-2 or TRBV6-3 and TRBJ2-1; 7 positions match TRBD1. The length of the CDR3 is 14 residues. Germline loops: CDR1 MNHEY, CDR2 SVGEGT. With V trimmed by 6 bases and J by 12 bases, 14 bases remained unmatched. The CDR3 loop is CASRQDRLGTPQFF. The DNA of the CDR3 is TGTGCCAGCAGACAGGACAGGTTAGGTACCCCGCAGTTCTTC.

This clonotype was observed a handful of times. CDR3 residues: CASSPTVKETQYF. As DNA, the CDR3 is TGCGCCAGCAGCCCAACAGTTAAAGAGACCCAGTACTTC. The chain joins TRBV4-1 to TRBJ2-5; D uncertain. Trimming left V 4 bases short and J 3 bases short, with 9 bases between. The CDR3 consists of 13 residues. The germline V gene encodes CDR1 MGHRA and CDR2 YSYEKL.

The rearrangement links TRBV11-1 to TRBJ2-7; TRBD2 aligns across 13 bases. The CDR3 length is 15 residues. Germline V gene data show CDR1 as SGHAT and CDR2 as FQDESV (reference sequence). V was pared by 5 bases and J by 3 bases, with 4 bases of the junction left unmatched. CDR3 residues: CASSTGLAGDYEQYF. DNA for the CDR3: TGTGCCAGCAGCACCGGACTAGCGGGAGACTACGAGCAGTACTTC.

The V and J genes are TRBV6-1 and TRBJ2-2; TRBD1 matches 8 bases. Germline CDR1 MNHNS, CDR2 SASEGT. The CDR3 contains 16 residues. Trimming at V came to 5 bases and at J to 0 bases, leaving 5 bases not matched to a gene. CDR3 protein: CASSPSDRANTGELFF. In nucleotides, the CDR3 is TGTGCCAGCAGTCCATCGGACAGGGCGAACACCGGGGAGCTGTTTTTT.

Ten or more counts support this clonotype. V and J are TRBV28 and TRBJ2-7; 10 nucleotides match TRBD2. Germline-derived CDR1 and CDR2 are MDHEN and SYDVKM. V lost 6 bases to trimming and J lost 3 bases; unmatched junction nucleotides: 8. The CDR3 runs to 15 residues. The CDR3 protein is CASSLYRTSGYEQYF. CDR3 DNA sequence: TGTGCCAGCAGCCTTTACAGGACTAGCGGCTACGAGCAGTACTTC.

This clonotype was seen many times. Here the CDR3 reads CASSLGGLTQETQYF. In nucleotides, the CDR3 is TGTGCCAGCAGTTTAGGAGGACTGACCCAAGAGACCCAGTACTTC. V gene TRBV12-3 or TRBV12-4 combines with J gene TRBJ2-5; perhaps TRBD2 as D (5 bases). The V and J ends lost 1 base and 1 base respectively, with 10 bases between them. This CDR3 comprises 15 residues.

V gene TRBV2 combines with J gene TRBJ2-4, with a tentative D call TRBD1 (5 bases). The germline gives CDR1 SNHLY, CDR2 FYNNEI. This CDR3 comprises 15 residues. V gave up 3 bases and J gave up 5 bases, with 14 bases separating them. The CDR3 spells CASSEDGAFQNIQYF. In DNA form, the CDR3 reads TGTGCCAGCAGTGAGGATGGGGCTTTTCAAAACATTCAGTACTTC.

The V and J genes are TRBV5-1 and TRBJ2-5; 7 nucleotides line up with TRBD2. The CDR3 covers 18 residues. The V segment lost 0 bases and the J segment 2 bases; nucleotides outside the gene matches: 13. Germline V gene data show CDR1 as SGHRS and CDR2 as YFSETQ. The CDR3 here is CASSLGRRGGGLQETQYF. The CDR3 coding sequence is TGCGCCAGCAGCTTGGGTAGACGAGGTGGGGGACTACAAGAGACCCAGTACTTC. The whole variable domain, remainder taken from reference TRBV5-1 and TRBJ2-5, is KAGVTQTPRYLIKTRGQQVTLSCSPISGHRSVSWYQQTPGQGLQFLFEYFSETQRNKGNFPGRFSGRQFSNSRSEMNVSTLELGDSALYLCASSLGRRGGGLQETQYFGPGTRLLVL.

Turning to this clonotype: The junction shows a germline mismatch at one end, possibly a read error. V is TRBV6-1 and J is TRBJ2-4; 7 bases agree with TRBD2. CDR3 length equals 15 residues. CDR1 MNHNS and CDR2 SASEGT come from the germline V gene. The CDR3 loop reads CTSTSGGFGGDIQYF. The CDR3 DNA reads as TGTACCAGCACCTCCGGGGGGTTTGGAGGGGACATTCAGTACTTC.

This clonotype was picked up many times. The chain couples TRBV28 to TRBJ2-7; D may match TRBD1 or TRBD2 (6 bases each). The CDR3 has 14 residues. Germline CDR1 reads MDHEN; CDR2 reads SYDVKM. Trimming cost V 1 base and J 2 bases, with 9 bases left between them. The CDR3 region is CASSLSGAAYEQYF. The CDR3 coding sequence is TGTGCCAGCAGTTTATCGGGGGCGGCCTACGAGCAGTACTTC.

This clonotype was seen many times. The J gene is TRBJ1-5, the V gene TRBV28, with TRBD1 as a possible D gene (5 bases). Trimming removed 3 bases from V and 8 bases from J, with 8 bases in between. Germline values: CDR1 MDHEN, CDR2 SYDVKM. This CDR3 comprises 12 residues. The CDR3: CASSLWGKPQHF. The CDR3 DNA sequence: TGTGCCAGCAGTTTGTGGGGGAAGCCCCAGCATTTT.

This chain uses TRBV24-1 with TRBJ1-3; possibly TRBD1 for D (5 bases). V was cut by 12 bases and J by 6 bases, with 11 bases left in between. Germline CDR1 and CDR2: KGHDR and SFDVKD. The CDR3 sequence is 11 residues long. The CDR3 DNA sequence: TGTGCCGCGGGGCGTGAAAACACCATATATTTT. Translating it yields CAAGRENTIYF.

This clonotype occurred many times. V usage is TRBV27 and J usage is TRBJ2-7; TRBD2 agrees at 7 bases. The length of the CDR3 is 13 residues. The trim removed 6 bases at V and 2 bases at J, leaving 4 bases unmatched. The germline V gene encodes CDR1 MNHEY and CDR2 SMNVEV (reference sequence). The DNA for the CDR3 is TGTGCCAGCAGCCCAGCGGGGACCTACGAGCAGTACTTC. It encodes CASSPAGTYEQYF.

The table lists this clonotype with a few counts. The chain is built from TRBV20-1 and TRBJ2-1; D is ambiguous. The germline V and J ends were trimmed by 6 bases and 9 bases, with 18 bases remaining between them. From germline, CDR1 is DFQATT and CDR2 SNEGSKA (reference sequence). The CDR3 consists of 13 residues. The CDR3 is CSARVVRSGEQFF. CDR3 bases: TGCAGTGCCCGCGTGGTAAGGAGTGGTGAGCAGTTCTTC.

This clonotype was counted between two and nine times. This chain connects TRBV20-1 to TRBJ2-7, with 15 nucleotides matching TRBD2. The V gene's germline CDR1 is DFQATT and CDR2 SNEGSKA (reference sequence). CDR3 size: 15 residues. V was clipped by 2 bases and J by 7 bases; unmatched bases: 6. The chain's CDR3 is CSARSGLAGGKEQYF. The CDR3 nucleotides read TGCAGTGCTAGATCGGGACTAGCGGGAGGAAAGGAGCAGTACTTC.

On this clonotype: A much larger clone lies a single base off, so this may be a read error. The chain carries TRBV7-2 and TRBJ2-7; D is possibly TRBD1 or TRBD2 (5 bases each). CDR3 length: 12 residues. The V gene lost 1 base and the J gene lost 7 bases, with 8 bases spanning the gap. From germline, CDR1 is SGHTA and CDR2 FQGNSA. CDR3 nucleotide sequence: TGTACCAGCAGCTTAGGGGGGAGTGAGCAGTACTTC. Its protein product is CTSSLGGSEQYF. The variable domain in full, with the rest retrieved from reference TRBV7-2 and TRBJ2-7, is GAGVSQSPSNKVTEKGKDVELRCDPISGHTALYWYRQSLGQGLEFLIYFQGNSAPDKSGLPSDRFSAERTGGSVSTLTIQRTQQEDSAVYLCTSSLGGSEQYFGPGTRLTVT.

This clonotype was counted at least ten times. This chain joins TRBV27 and TRBJ2-5; D could derive from TRBD1 or TRBD2 (5 bases each). Trimming stripped 2 bases from V and 5 bases from J, with 9 bases between. This CDR3 spans 13 amino acids. Germline CDR1 reads MNHEY; CDR2 reads SMNVEV (reference sequence). The CDR3, as DNA: TGTGCCAGCAGTTTAAGGGGCGGGGAGACCCAGTACTTC. Translating it yields CASSLRGGETQYF.